This is a list of T cell receptor beta chains from one sample in a study of blood T cell repertoires in COVID-19. Data came from immunoSEQ multiplex PCR; TCRdb stores just in-frame clones and leaves some out. The sample carries about 210,000 clones, around 83% recorded once. Sequenced input: peripheral blood. These receptors were taken from a man aged 45-60 years with active or convalescent COVID-19. Each CDR3 is given with its conserved first and last residue. The order of the fields is V gene, D gene, J gene, clone size, CDR3 DNA, CDR3 protein. The D gene is left open where the match is weak. Some rows have no size entry. The others give once, few or many, or a class for an expanded clone.

v_gene: TRBV2
d_gene: -
j_gene: TRBJ1-1
abundance: many
CDR3nt: TGTGCCAGGGCCGGGTTTGGGAACACTGAAGCTTTCTTT
CDR3aa: CARAGFGNTEAFF

v_gene: TRBV21-1
d_gene: -
j_gene: TRBJ2-7
abundance: -
CDR3nt: TGTGCCAGCAGCAAAGGGAGGGGGCTAGCGGGAGGTAAAGGAGCCTACGAGCAGTACTTC
CDR3aa: CASSKGRGLAGGKGAYEQYF

v_gene: TRBV28
d_gene: -
j_gene: TRBJ2-1
abundance: -
CDR3nt: TGTGCCAGCAGTTTGACACAGGGCCTCGTCGATGAGCAGTTCTTC
CDR3aa: CASSLTQGLVDEQFF

v_gene: TRBV7-2
d_gene: TRBD2
j_gene: TRBJ2-1
abundance: -
CDR3nt: TGTGCCAGCAGCTTAGAGCGGCGGGAGTCGAGTGAGCAGTTCTTC
CDR3aa: CASSLERRESSEQFF

v_gene: TRBV7-3
d_gene: TRBD2
j_gene: TRBJ2-1
abundance: once
CDR3nt: TGTGCCAGCAGCTTAATTCCTAGCGGGAGTGGGAATGAGCAGTTCTTC
CDR3aa: CASSLIPSGSGNEQFF

v_gene: TRBV9
d_gene: -
j_gene: TRBJ2-5
abundance: -
CDR3nt: TGTGCCAGCAGCGTAGGAGCAGGGCAAGAGACCCAGTACTTC
CDR3aa: CASSVGAGQETQYF

v_gene: TRBV30
d_gene: TRBD2
j_gene: TRBJ2-1
abundance: -
CDR3nt: TGTGCCTGGAGTGAGGTAGGGGGACTAGCTGCGTACAATGAGCAGTTCTTC
CDR3aa: CAWSEVGGLAAYNEQFF

v_gene: TRBV19
d_gene: -
j_gene: TRBJ1-4
abundance: few
CDR3nt: TGTGCCAGTAGAAGCAGGGTCGATGAAAAACTGTTTTTT
CDR3aa: CASRSRVDEKLFF

v_gene: TRBV9
d_gene: -
j_gene: TRBJ2-3
abundance: -
CDR3nt: TGTGCCAGCAGCGTAGGAGTTAGCATGAATACGCAGTATTTT
CDR3aa: CASSVGVSMNTQYF

v_gene: TRBV2
d_gene: TRBD1
j_gene: TRBJ1-5
abundance: -
CDR3nt: TGTGCCAGCAGTGAGGGCAGGGGGCTAGCGGGACAGCCCCAGCATTTT
CDR3aa: CASSEGRGLAGQPQHF

v_gene: TRBV3-1/TRBV3-2
d_gene: -
j_gene: TRBJ2-1
abundance: once
CDR3nt: TGTGCCAGCAGCCTCCACCCAATGAGCTCCTACAATGAGCAGTTCTTC
CDR3aa: CASSLHPMSSYNEQFF

v_gene: TRBV5-4
d_gene: TRBD1
j_gene: TRBJ2-2
abundance: -
CDR3nt: TGTGCCAGCGGGACAGTAGCGAACACCGGGGAGCTGTTTTTT
CDR3aa: CASGTVANTGELFF

v_gene: TRBV22-1
d_gene: -
j_gene: TRBJ2-1
abundance: -
CDR3nt: TGTCCTGGGAGCCCCCCGGTACTAGGGGGCACTGAGCAGTTCTTC
CDR3aa: CPGSPPVLGGTEQFF

v_gene: TRBV4-1
d_gene: -
j_gene: TRBJ1-1
abundance: -
CDR3nt: TGCGCCAGCAGCCATCCAAGCAGGGGGAACACTGAAGCTTTCTTT
CDR3aa: CASSHPSRGNTEAFF

v_gene: TRBV7-6
d_gene: -
j_gene: TRBJ2-5
abundance: -
CDR3nt: TGTGCCAGCAGCTTAGGGGCGGGGGCCGGGGGAGAGACCCAGTACTTC
CDR3aa: CASSLGAGAGGETQYF

v_gene: TRBV7-9
d_gene: -
j_gene: TRBJ2-3
abundance: few
CDR3nt: TGTGCCAGCAGTTCAAGGGGATACAGCACAGATACGCAGTATTTT
CDR3aa: CASSSRGYSTDTQYF

v_gene: TRBV5-8
d_gene: TRBD1
j_gene: TRBJ2-1
abundance: -
CDR3nt: TGTGCCAGCAGCATAAGGACAGGGAGAGGGAATGAGCAGTTCTTC
CDR3aa: CASSIRTGRGNEQFF

v_gene: TRBV4-3
d_gene: -
j_gene: TRBJ2-1
abundance: -
CDR3nt: TGCGCCAGCAGCCAAGATTGGAGCTACAATGAGCAGTTCTTC
CDR3aa: CASSQDWSYNEQFF

v_gene: TRBV19
d_gene: TRBD1
j_gene: TRBJ2-7
abundance: once
CDR3nt: TGTGCCAGTAGTAACGGACAGGGGGCTGACGAGCAGTACTTC
CDR3aa: CASSNGQGADEQYF

v_gene: TRBV7-3
d_gene: -
j_gene: TRBJ2-7
abundance: -
CDR3nt: TGTGCCAGCAGCCCCTCCCGGGCCTCACAGGGCGAGCAGTACTTC
CDR3aa: CASSPSRASQGEQYF

v_gene: TRBV11-2
d_gene: -
j_gene: TRBJ1-6
abundance: -
CDR3nt: TGTGCCAGCAGCTCCCACACGCGACAGGTTAATTCACCCCTCCACTTT
CDR3aa: CASSSHTRQVNSPLHF

v_gene: TRBV5-1
d_gene: -
j_gene: TRBJ2-7
abundance: -
CDR3nt: TGCGCCAGCAGCCGTATCGGGAACTACGAGCAGTACTTC
CDR3aa: CASSRIGNYEQYF

v_gene: TRBV5-1
d_gene: TRBD1
j_gene: TRBJ1-3
abundance: -
CDR3nt: TGCGCCAGCAGCTGGGGGGACAGGACCTTCTCTGGAAACACCATATATTTT
CDR3aa: CASSWGDRTFSGNTIYF

v_gene: TRBV10-2
d_gene: TRBD1
j_gene: TRBJ1-2
abundance: -
CDR3nt: TGCGCCAGCAGTGGAGGATCAGGGGGCCGTGGCTACACCTTC
CDR3aa: CASSGGSGGRGYTF

v_gene: TRBV28
d_gene: TRBD1
j_gene: TRBJ1-2
abundance: few
CDR3nt: TGTGCCAGCAGTCGCGCTCGACAGGGGAACTATGGCTACACCTTC
CDR3aa: CASSRARQGNYGYTF

v_gene: TRBV19
d_gene: TRBD1
j_gene: TRBJ1-5
abundance: -
CDR3nt: TGTGCCAGTAGTAGAACAGGGGGTTCGCAGCCCCAGCATTTT
CDR3aa: CASSRTGGSQPQHF

v_gene: TRBV4-3
d_gene: TRBD1
j_gene: TRBJ2-5
abundance: -
CDR3nt: TGCGCCAGCAGCCAAGAGTCCCCCGGGACAGGAGAAGAGACCCAGTACTTC
CDR3aa: CASSQESPGTGEETQYF

v_gene: TRBV27
d_gene: -
j_gene: TRBJ2-3
abundance: -
CDR3nt: TGTGCCAGTGGTTTGCGGGGGCTACTCACAGATACGCAGTATTTT
CDR3aa: CASGLRGLLTDTQYF

v_gene: TRBV5-1
d_gene: TRBD1
j_gene: TRBJ1-2
abundance: -
CDR3nt: TGCGCCAGCAGCTTGGCCCCAGGGGGTATTGGTGGCTACACCTTC
CDR3aa: CASSLAPGGIGGYTF

v_gene: TRBV6-9
d_gene: TRBD1
j_gene: TRBJ1-4
abundance: -
CDR3nt: TGTGCCAGCAGCCTAAAGTTGGGACAGGGGTTCGGGTATAATGAAAAACTGTTTTTT
CDR3aa: CASSLKLGQGFGYNEKLFF

v_gene: TRBV18
d_gene: -
j_gene: TRBJ1-5
abundance: -
CDR3nt: TGTGCCAGCTCACCAGGGGCGCCAAATCAGCCCCAGCATTTT
CDR3aa: CASSPGAPNQPQHF

v_gene: TRBV18
d_gene: TRBD1
j_gene: TRBJ2-5
abundance: -
CDR3nt: TGTGCCAGCTCACGCGCCCCCGGGACAGTCGTTCAAGAGACCCAGTACTTC
CDR3aa: CASSRAPGTVVQETQYF

v_gene: TRBV7-2
d_gene: TRBD2
j_gene: TRBJ2-7
abundance: -
CDR3nt: TGTGCCAGCAGAGCCTCCGGTACTAGCGCATACGAGCAGTACTTC
CDR3aa: CASRASGTSAYEQYF

v_gene: TRBV7-9
d_gene: -
j_gene: TRBJ2-2
abundance: -
CDR3nt: TGTGCCAGCAGCTTCGGAGGGGCCACCGGGGAGCTGTTTTTT
CDR3aa: CASSFGGATGELFF

v_gene: TRBV15
d_gene: TRBD1
j_gene: TRBJ1-6
abundance: once
CDR3nt: TGTGCCACCAGCAGAGATTGGGGGACAGGGGAAGATGATTCACCCCTCCACTTT
CDR3aa: CATSRDWGTGEDDSPLHF

v_gene: TRBV4-1
d_gene: TRBD2
j_gene: TRBJ2-1
abundance: -
CDR3nt: TGCGCCAGCAGACTAGCGGGAGGCTACAATGAGCAGTTCTTC
CDR3aa: CASRLAGGYNEQFF

v_gene: TRBV21-1
d_gene: -
j_gene: TRBJ2-1
abundance: -
CDR3nt: TGTGCCAGCAGCAAAGTCCCGGGACAGGGCTACAATGAGCAGTTCTTC
CDR3aa: CASSKVPGQGYNEQFF

v_gene: TRBV5-1
d_gene: TRBD1
j_gene: TRBJ1-2
abundance: -
CDR3nt: TGCGCCAGCAGCTCGGACAGGGTCGATGGCTACACCTTC
CDR3aa: CASSSDRVDGYTF

v_gene: TRBV19
d_gene: -
j_gene: TRBJ1-2
abundance: -
CDR3nt: TGTGCCAGTAGTCCCGCAGTAAACCTTAACTATGGCTACACCTTC
CDR3aa: CASSPAVNLNYGYTF

v_gene: TRBV19
d_gene: TRBD1
j_gene: TRBJ1-5
abundance: few
CDR3nt: TGTGCCAGTAGCGACAGGACAGGGAATCAGCCCCAGCATTTT
CDR3aa: CASSDRTGNQPQHF

v_gene: TRBV27
d_gene: -
j_gene: TRBJ2-3
abundance: -
CDR3nt: TGTGCCAGCAGTCCCCTTCGGGGCACAGATACGCAGTATTTT
CDR3aa: CASSPLRGTDTQYF

v_gene: TRBV9
d_gene: -
j_gene: TRBJ1-2
abundance: -
CDR3nt: TGTGCCAGCAGCGTAGCCCCTAGGAACTATGGCTACACCTTC
CDR3aa: CASSVAPRNYGYTF

v_gene: TRBV2
d_gene: -
j_gene: TRBJ1-3
abundance: -
CDR3nt: TGTGCCAGCAGTGAACCAACAGGGTTTGGGGACACCATATATTTT
CDR3aa: CASSEPTGFGDTIYF

v_gene: TRBV2
d_gene: TRBD1
j_gene: TRBJ1-1
abundance: -
CDR3nt: TGTGCCAGCAGACGAGCAGGGGGCTATAGCACTGAAGCTTTCTTT
CDR3aa: CASRRAGGYSTEAFF

v_gene: TRBV5-4
d_gene: -
j_gene: TRBJ2-3
abundance: -
CDR3nt: TGTGCCAGCAGCATCGGAGATACGCAGTATTTT
CDR3aa: CASSIGDTQYF

v_gene: TRBV7-3
d_gene: TRBD1
j_gene: TRBJ2-7
abundance: -
CDR3nt: TGTGCCAGCAGCCTGGGGACAGGGGCCTCTGACGAGCAGTACTTC
CDR3aa: CASSLGTGASDEQYF

v_gene: TRBV6-5
d_gene: -
j_gene: TRBJ1-1
abundance: -
CDR3nt: TGTGCCAGCAGTCTACAGGGTCCCGGGAACACTGAAGCTTTCTTT
CDR3aa: CASSLQGPGNTEAFF

v_gene: TRBV7-8
d_gene: TRBD2
j_gene: TRBJ2-1
abundance: -
CDR3nt: TGTGCCAGCAGCGACCGTACTAGCGGGAGTTCCTACAATGAGCAGTTCTTC
CDR3aa: CASSDRTSGSSYNEQFF

v_gene: TRBV5-1
d_gene: -
j_gene: TRBJ2-7
abundance: -
CDR3nt: TGCGCCAGCAGCTTGGGGCAGGCGACCTACGAGCAGTACTTC
CDR3aa: CASSLGQATYEQYF

v_gene: TRBV5-4
d_gene: -
j_gene: TRBJ1-2
abundance: -
CDR3nt: TGTGCCAGCAGCTTCCTCGGTGGCTACACCTTC
CDR3aa: CASSFLGGYTF

v_gene: TRBV2
d_gene: TRBD1
j_gene: TRBJ2-1
abundance: -
CDR3nt: TGTGCCAGCAACCGGGACAGCTCCTACAATGAGCAGTTCTTC
CDR3aa: CASNRDSSYNEQFF

v_gene: TRBV19
d_gene: -
j_gene: TRBJ1-4
abundance: -
CDR3nt: TGTGCCAGTAGTATAAGAACGACAGCAACTAATGAAAAACTGTTTTTT
CDR3aa: CASSIRTTATNEKLFF

v_gene: TRBV4-3
d_gene: TRBD1
j_gene: TRBJ1-5
abundance: -
CDR3nt: TGCGCCAGCAGCCAAGGGACAGGCTCGGGCAATCAGCCCCAGCATTTT
CDR3aa: CASSQGTGSGNQPQHF

v_gene: TRBV5-1
d_gene: -
j_gene: TRBJ2-1
abundance: -
CDR3nt: TGCGCCAGCAGCTTGGTGGGGTATGGGAGCAATGAGCAGTTCTTC
CDR3aa: CASSLVGYGSNEQFF